These 4 T cell receptor beta chains were all obtained from the same sample, sequenced in a study of cytomegalovirus exposure and HLA in healthy donors. Use of 60 Vbeta and 13 Jbeta primers characterized the PCR. The repertoire was sequenced with immunoSEQ multiplex PCR; TCRdb's copy has only in-frame clones and lacks some. The table shows approximately 190,000 clones, with 80% to 85% occurring only once. Input material: PBMCs. The receptors shown here come from a middle-aged man in good health and CMV-seropositive.

In this sample, this clone turned up once. The genes are TRBV7-9 and TRBJ1-6; TRBD1 is a possible D gene (5 bases). Trimming took off 4 bases at V and 8 bases at J, with 9 bases between the two ends. This CDR3 region has 13 residues. CDR1 SEHNR and CDR2 FQNEAQ come from the germline V gene (reference sequence). The CDR3 coding sequence is TGTGCCAGCAGCTCCTCGGGGGATTCACCCCTCCACTTT. This codes for CASSSSGDSPLHF. Using reference TRBV7-9 and TRBJ1-6 for the parts outside the CDR3, the full variable domain is DTGVSQNPRHKITKRGQNVTFRCDPISEHNRLYWYRQTLGQGPEFLTYFQNEAQLEKSRLLSDRFSAERPKGSFSTLEIQRTEQGDSAMYLCASSSSGDSPLHFGNGTRLTVT.

V and J are TRBV30 and TRBJ2-3, with D perhaps TRBD2 (6 bases). From germline, CDR1 is GTSNPN and CDR2 SVGIG (reference sequence). The CDR3 is made up of 15 amino acids. Trimming removed 2 bases at V and 0 bases at J, with 12 bases between. The CDR3 loop reads CAWSILAASTDTQYF. CDR3 sequence (DNA): TGTGCCTGGAGTATACTAGCAGCCAGCACAGATACGCAGTATTTT.

The rearrangement links TRBV18 to TRBJ1-4; D remains unclear. CDR1 and CDR2 (germline): KGHSH, LQKENI. The CDR3 contains 13 residues. The V end lost 1 base, the J end lost 7 bases, and 7 bases lay between the germline ends. CDR3: CASSPLGGEKLFF. CDR3 in DNA: TGTGCCAGCTCACCACTCGGCGGTGAAAAACTGTTTTTT.

The chain uses TRBV6-5 and TRBJ2-1; no firm D call. This CDR3 is built from 14 residues. The germline V gene has CDR1 MNHEY and CDR2 SVGAGI. V dropped 3 bases and J dropped 0 bases, with 6 bases sitting between them. The DNA of the CDR3 is TGTGCCAGCAGTTATGAGAGCTCCTACAATGAGCAGTTCTTC. This encodes CASSYESSYNEQFF.